This TCR beta chain was sequenced for a study of T cells in Graves' hyperthyroidism and ophthalmopathy. On this clonotype: Its antigen is not known.

Study findings and constraints: Most expanded thyroid clonotypes above 0.001 recurred in blood.

TCR beta CDR3 sequences were amplified from RNA transcripts. HTBI primers drove first-round RT-PCR of the TCR CDR3. A single record per CDR3 protein comes from TCRdb applying MiXCR to the multiplex PCR reads. The data show 400,000 to 450,000 distinct CDR3 sequences, approximately 14% seen once. V was shortened by 0 bases and J by 0 bases, with 9 bases between the two germline ends. This CDR3 is 15 amino acids long. Germline-derived CDR1 and CDR2 are SGHRS and YFSETQ. Each diagnosis was grounded in clinical symptoms, serum thyroxine and TRAb, thyroid ultrasound, and orbital computed tomography. Sequenced material: blood. The clonotype was recovered from a man aged 18 to 35 with Graves' ophthalmopathy. The gene calls are TRBV5-1 and TRBJ1-1; D may be TRBD1 (5 bases). The DNA for the CDR3 is TGCGCCAGCAGCTTGGGCAAAGGGGTGAACACTGAAGCTTTCTTT. Its protein is CASSLGKGVNTEAFF. The full variable domain, its missing parts supplied by reference TRBV5-1 and TRBJ1-1, is KAGVTQTPRYLIKTRGQQVTLSCSPISGHRSVSWYQQTPGQGLQFLFEYFSETQRNKGNFPGRFSGRQFSNSRSEMNVSTLELGDSALYLCASSLGKGVNTEAFFGQGTRLTVV.